One and the same sample provided the 19 T cell receptor beta chains below, sequenced in a study of shared clonotypes between healthy human individuals. TCRdb keeps only in-frame clones here, not all; method: immunoSEQ multiplex PCR. This sample has around 1,900,000 clones; approximately 92% occur once, and the top ten carry more than 1.5%. Positively selected for CCR7, the CD45RO-negative cells used as naive CD8 cells excluded terminally differentiated effector memory CD45RA+ cells. The sample comprised naive CD8+ T cells from PBMCs. These receptors were taken from a man aged 18 to 35 in good health. Some clones in this sample may be carry-over from other donors' samples.

The CDR3 reads CATKDRGSNQPQHF. CDR3 nucleotides: TGTGCCACAAAAGACAGGGGGAGCAATCAGCCCCAGCATTTT. The chain is built from TRBV19 and TRBJ1-5; 9 nucleotides agree with TRBD1. V lost 10 bases and J lost 1; bases outside the gene matches: 5. This CDR3 is built from 14 residues. CDR1 is LNHDA, CDR2 SQIVND, per germline (reference sequence).

J is TRBJ1-2 and V is TRBV30, with D possibly matching TRBD1 (6 bases). Germline V gene lookup returns CDR1 GTSNPN and CDR2 SVGIG (reference sequence). The CDR3 sequence is 14 residues long. V lost 1 base and J lost 4, with 13 bases in between. The CDR3 here is CAWSGRGPGYGYTF. Here the CDR3 DNA reads TGTGCCTGGAGTGGTCGGGGGCCCGGCTATGGCTACACCTTC.

The chain has TRBV4-1 and TRBJ2-3; D call uncertain. Germline V gene data show CDR1 as MGHRA and CDR2 as YSYEKL. The CDR3 is 17 residues long. Between the trimmed V and J ends, which lost 0 bases and 0 bases, there was a span of 13 bases. CDR3 in amino acids: CASSQDPRSTSTDTQYF. The CDR3 DNA reads as TGCGCCAGCAGCCAAGACCCCCGCAGTACTAGCACAGATACGCAGTATTTT.

The gene calls are TRBV9 and TRBJ2-7; 9 bases agree with TRBD2. The CDR3 is 17 amino acids. Germline V gene lookup returns CDR1 SGDLS and CDR2 YYNGEE. V dropped 0 bases and J dropped 3; count of bases not matched to a gene: 10. This chain's CDR3 is CASSVGLAAGGDYEQYF. CDR3 nucleotides: TGTGCCAGCAGCGTAGGACTAGCGGCTGGGGGGGACTACGAGCAGTACTTC.

V usage is TRBV15 and J usage is TRBJ2-1, with a tentative D call TRBD2 (5 bases). This CDR3 region has 13 residues. The V and J ends lost 6 bases and 12 bases respectively, with 18 bases between them. Germline lookup yields CDR1 LNHNV and CDR2 YYDKDF (reference sequence). The CDR3 reads CATRGRTGAGQFF. The CDR3 DNA sequence: TGTGCCACCAGAGGCAGGACCGGCGCGGGGCAGTTCTTC.

The chain combines TRBV29-1 with TRBJ2-1; tentatively, D is TRBD1 (6 bases). This CDR3 has 11 residues. Per the germline V gene, CDR1 is SQVTM and CDR2 is ANQGSEA. V lost 6 bases and J lost 5, with 8 bases in between. The CDR3 nucleotides are TGCAGCGTGGACAGTCACAATGAGCAGTTCTTC. This translates into CSVDSHNEQFF.

The rearrangement joins TRBV19 to TRBJ1-5; TRBD1 matches at 7 bases. The CDR3 spans 15 residues. The ends lost 5 bases at V and 7 bases at J; junction bases unmatched: 11. Germline CDR1 and CDR2: LNHDA and SQIVND (reference sequence). The CDR3 sequence: CASSPTGTARQPQHF. In nucleotides, the CDR3 is TGTGCCAGTAGTCCAACCGGGACAGCGAGGCAGCCCCAGCATTTT.

The chain has TRBV4-1 and TRBJ2-1; 10 bases are shared with TRBD2. The CDR3 runs to 16 residues. CDR1 is MGHRA, CDR2 YSYEKL, per germline. The junction had 4 bases not matched to a gene; V was cut back by 1 base and J by 4 bases. The CDR3 protein is CASSQAGTSDYNEQFF. The CDR3 DNA reads TGCGCCAGCAGCCAAGCCGGGACTAGCGATTACAATGAGCAGTTCTTC.

The V call is TRBV27, the J call TRBJ2-3, with D possibly matching TRBD2 (6 bases). V was trimmed by 6 bases and J by 4 bases, leaving 17 bases between them. The CDR3 has 15 residues. CDR1 is MNHEY and CDR2 is SMNVEV in the germline V gene (reference sequence). The CDR3 spells CASRTLWGDPDTQYF. The CDR3 nucleotides are TGTGCCAGCAGGACTCTGTGGGGGGACCCAGATACGCAGTATTTT.

Worth noting for this clone: Other DNA sequences within the sample encode an identical CDR3. V is TRBV4-3 and J is TRBJ2-5, with unresolved D. V shed 1 base and J shed 1 base, with 10 bases lying between them. Germline loops: CDR1 LGHNA, CDR2 YSLEER. CDR3 length equals 15 residues. The CDR3 coding sequence is TGCGCCAGCAGCCAAGGTACACGAGCCCAAGAGACCCAGTACTTC. It encodes CASSQGTRAQETQYF.

The V and J genes are TRBV27 and TRBJ2-1; 7 bases match TRBD2. CDR1 is MNHEY, CDR2 SMNVEV, per germline (reference sequence). Trimming cost V 5 bases and J 7 bases; bases outside gene matches: 14. The CDR3 runs 16 residues. CDR3 coding DNA: TGTGCCAGCAGTCAACCGGGACTACGGTCCCCTAATGAGCAGTTCTTC. Translation gives CASSQPGLRSPNEQFF.

This sequence joins TRBV5-1 and TRBJ2-5, with D possibly TRBD1 on 6 matching bases. The CDR3 loop spans 15 amino acids. V lost 0 bases, J lost 5 bases, and 14 bases lay in between. Per the germline V gene, CDR1 is SGHRS and CDR2 is YFSETQ. CDR3: CASSLGDTLGETQYF. Here the CDR3 DNA reads TGCGCCAGCAGCTTGGGGGACACGTTGGGGGAGACCCAGTACTTC.

The chain carries TRBV7-9 and TRBJ2-5; tentatively, D is TRBD2 (6 bases). With 5 bases removed from V and 5 bases from J, the gap between germline ends came to 15 bases. Germline CDR1 is SEHNR and CDR2 is FQNEAQ (reference sequence). The CDR3 spans 14 residues. The CDR3 reads CASSPAGLRETQYF. The CDR3 nucleotides are TGTGCCAGCAGCCCGGCGGGGTTAAGGGAGACCCAGTACTTC.

This sequence joins TRBV27 and TRBJ2-7; D is uncertain. Trimming left V 4 bases short and J 0 bases short, with 10 bases between. Germline CDR1 and CDR2: MNHEY and SMNVEV (reference sequence). The CDR3 consists of 14 residues. The CDR3 sequence: CASSYGGPSYEQYF. CDR3 sequence (DNA): TGTGCCAGCAGTTATGGCGGACCCTCCTACGAGCAGTACTTC.

The genes are TRBV4-2 and TRBJ2-5, with D possibly being TRBD1 or TRBD2 (6 bases each). V lost 4 bases to trimming and J lost 1 base, with 13 bases between them. From germline, CDR1 is LGHNA and CDR2 YNFKEQ. The CDR3 runs 15 residues. Here the CDR3 DNA reads TGTGCCAGCAGCCCGGGGGCTAGCGCCCAAGAGACCCAGTACTTC. This encodes CASSPGASAQETQYF.

The table lists this clone with a count of one. CDR3 nucleotide sequence: TGTGCCAGCAGCCTGGGGCACACTAGCAATTACGAGCAGTACTTC. Amino acid sequence: CASSLGHTSNYEQYF. V gene TRBV13 combines with J gene TRBJ2-7; TRBD2 is a possible D gene (6 bases). V was shortened by 5 bases and J by 4 bases, with 18 bases between the two germline ends. The CDR3 contains 15 residues. Germline lookup yields CDR1 PRHDT and CDR2 FYEKMQ (reference sequence).

This clone was detected a few times. The rearrangement uses TRBV6-4 and TRBJ2-3; 13 bases are shared with TRBD2. Germline values: CDR1 MRHNA, CDR2 SNTAGT. CDR3 length: 17 residues. V was pared by 0 bases and J by 8 bases, with 8 bases of the junction left unmatched. This chain's CDR3 is CASSDSPGLAGPRTQYF. DNA for the CDR3: TGTGCCAGCAGTGACTCGCCGGGACTAGCGGGGCCGCGTACGCAGTATTTT.

The chain has TRBV19 and TRBJ1-1; TRBD1 matches at 7 bases. The ends lost 10 bases at V and 2 bases at J; junction bases unmatched: 10. Germline CDR1 and CDR2: LNHDA and SQIVND (reference sequence). This CDR3 is 14 amino acids long. The CDR3 nucleotides read TGTGCCACCATACGGGACAGAAGTAACACTGAAGCTTTCTTT. Protein: CATIRDRSNTEAFF.

The gene calls are TRBV7-6 and TRBJ1-4; TRBD1 matches 9 bases. The CDR3 has 19 residues. Germline trimming cut 5 bases from V and 2 bases from J; bases unmatched to any gene: 15. Germline values: CDR1 SGHVS, CDR2 FNYEAQ. The CDR3 DNA follows: TGTGCCAGCAGCGCACCATACTCCGGGACAGGGACCACTAATGAAAAACTGTTTTTT. This sequence encodes CASSAPYSGTGTTNEKLFF.